The next 21 T cell receptor beta chains were all read from a single sample in a study of T cell responses to AZD1222 COVID-19 vaccine. The table came from immunoSEQ multiplex PCR; TCRdb's copy has only in-frame clones and leaves some out. The data show under 150,000 clones, about 90% seen once. The material sequenced was peripheral blood, taken on day 0 of MenACWY control vaccination. The origin of the receptors is an adult in good health.

The chain links TRBV28 to TRBJ1-1; 9 nucleotides line up with TRBD1. Trimming removed 3 bases from V and 11 bases from J; junction bases left unmatched: 4. The CDR3 is made up of 12 amino acids. The germline V gene has CDR1 MDHEN and CDR2 SYDVKM. CDR3 loop: CASSFGGTGAFF. The CDR3 coding sequence is TGTGCCAGCAGTTTTGGGGGGACAGGGGCTTTCTTT.

V gene TRBV12-5 combines with J gene TRBJ2-3; D is unclear. The germline V gene encodes CDR1 LGHNT and CDR2 FRNRAP. CDR3 length: 15 amino acids. Trimming cost V 1 base and J 0 bases, with 8 bases left between them. CDR3 DNA sequence: TGTGCTAGTGGTTTGGGACATTCCAGCACAGATACGCAGTATTTT. This codes for CASGLGHSSTDTQYF. The variable domain in full, with the rest retrieved from reference TRBV12-5 and TRBJ2-3, is DARVTQTPRHKVTEMGQEVTMRCQPILGHNTVFWYRQTMMQGLELLAYFRNRAPLDDSGMPKDRFSAEMPDATLATLKIQPSEPRDSAVYFCASGLGHSSTDTQYFGPGTRLTVL.

The chain combines TRBV5-1 with TRBJ2-7; 7 nucleotides align to TRBD2. This CDR3 has 11 amino acids. V shed 5 bases and J 7 bases; nucleotides not matched to a gene: 3. Germline V gene data show CDR1 as SGHRS and CDR2 as YFSETQ. DNA of the CDR3: TGCGCCAGCAGAGGAGCGGGAGAGCAGTACTTC. It specifies CASRGAGEQYF.

The CDR3 region has the DNA TGTGCCAGCTCACCAGTGTCTGGGACAGGTTCTTTCTACGAGCAGTACTTC. This encodes CASSPVSGTGSFYEQYF. The chain combines TRBV18 with TRBJ2-7, with 8 nucleotides matching TRBD1. Losses at the gene ends were 2 bases for V and 3 bases for J; bases not matched to a gene: 12. CDR1 KGHSH and CDR2 LQKENI come from the germline V gene. The CDR3 is 17 amino acids. Drawing the rest from reference TRBV18 and TRBJ2-7, the complete variable domain is NAGVMQNPRHLVRRRGQEARLRCSPMKGHSHVYWYRQLPEEGLKFMVYLQKENIIDESGMPKERFSAEFPKEGPSILRIQQVVRGDSAAYFCASSPVSGTGSFYEQYFGPGTRLTVT.

The genes are TRBV12-3 or TRBV12-4 and TRBJ1-1; 7 bases are shared with TRBD1. The CDR3 is 13 amino acids. The trim removed 4 bases at V and 5 bases at J, leaving 4 bases unmatched. The CDR3 reads CASSWDSGTEAFF. The CDR3 nucleotides are TGTGCCAGCAGTTGGGACAGTGGGACTGAAGCTTTCTTT.

This chain joins TRBV27 and TRBJ2-7; 8 bases align to TRBD2. The ends lost 4 bases at V and 7 bases at J; junction bases unmatched: 15. CDR3 size: 16 residues. Per the germline V gene, CDR1 is MNHEY and CDR2 is SMNVEV (reference sequence). The CDR3, as DNA: TGTGCCAGCAGTTCCTCCGGGACTAGAGTACCTTTTGAGCAGTACTTC. Protein sequence: CASSSSGTRVPFEQYF.

This chain links TRBV7-6 with TRBJ2-1; possibly TRBD1 or TRBD2 for D (6 bases each). The V gene lost 2 bases and the J gene lost 7 bases, with 15 bases spanning the gap. Germline assignment: CDR1 SGHVS and CDR2 FNYEAQ. CDR3 length equals 15 residues. The CDR3 DNA reads TGTGCCAGCAGCTTAAGTAACGGAGGGGGGAATGAGCAGTTCTTC. This codes for CASSLSNGGGNEQFF.

CDR3 in amino acids: CASSESSGRKGTGELFF. In DNA form, the CDR3 reads TGCGCCAGCAGTGAGTCATCCGGGAGAAAGGGGACCGGGGAGCTGTTTTTT. The rearrangement uses TRBV10-1 and TRBJ2-2; tentatively, D is TRBD2 (6 bases). This CDR3 comprises 17 residues. Trimming shortened V by 0 bases and J by 5 bases, and 16 bases separated the two germline ends. The germline V gene has CDR1 WNHNN and CDR2 SYGVQD (reference sequence).

This clone was seen repeatedly, ten times or more. This chain uses TRBV4-2 with TRBJ2-2, with 8 bases fitting TRBD2. CDR1 and CDR2 from the germline V gene are LGHNA and YNFKEQ. The ends lost 3 bases at V and 2 bases at J; junction bases unmatched: 11. The CDR3 covers 18 residues. CDR3 protein: CASSHIFSGGGNTGELFF. The CDR3 nucleotides are TGTGCCAGCAGCCACATCTTCAGCGGGGGCGGAAACACCGGGGAGCTGTTTTTT.

The chain is built from TRBV19 and TRBJ1-5; TRBD1 might be the D (5 bases). The CDR3 has 15 residues. CDR1 and CDR2 (germline): LNHDA, SQIVND (reference sequence). Trimming shortened V by 5 bases and J by 3 bases, and 14 bases separated the two germline ends. The CDR3 nucleotides are TGTGCCAGTAGTCACATCGGGGCCAACAATCAGCCCCAGCATTTT. Translation gives CASSHIGANNQPQHF.

This sequence joins TRBV3-1 (or the pseudogene TRBV3-2) and TRBJ2-5; D perhaps matches TRBD2 (7 bases). The V end lost 5 bases, the J end lost 4 bases, and 14 bases lay between the germline ends. The CDR3 loop spans 14 amino acids. Germline assignment: CDR1 LGHDT and CDR2 YNNKEL (reference sequence). The DNA of the CDR3 is TGTGCCAGCAGCTCGGGGGGCACCGGAGAGACCCAGTACTTC. Translation gives CASSSGGTGETQYF.

Here the CDR3 DNA reads TGTGCCAGTAGTCAACCTAAAGGGGCAGATACGCAGTATTTT. It translates to CASSQPKGADTQYF. The chain recombines TRBV19 with TRBJ2-3; D is perhaps TRBD1 (5 bases). The V end lost 5 bases, the J end lost 4 bases, and 13 bases lay between the germline ends. There are 14 residues in the CDR3. Germline values: CDR1 LNHDA, CDR2 SQIVND (reference sequence).

The chain is built from TRBV2 and TRBJ1-2, with TRBD1 matching over 7 bases. CDR1 is SNHLY and CDR2 is FYNNEI in the germline V gene. The CDR3 is 14 residues long. Trimming at V came to 2 bases and at J to 5 bases, leaving 5 bases not matched to a gene. The CDR3 loop is CASSELTGRYGYTF. CDR3 DNA: TGTGCCAGCAGTGAACTGACAGGGAGGTATGGCTACACCTTC.

V and J are TRBV18 and TRBJ1-1, with 7 bases aligning to TRBD1. This CDR3 region has 13 residues. The junction had 4 bases not matched to a gene; V was cut back by 4 bases and J by 5 bases. CDR1 KGHSH and CDR2 LQKENI come from the germline V gene. CDR3 in amino acids: CASSQGARTEAFF. The DNA of the CDR3 is TGTGCCAGCTCACAGGGGGCGAGGACTGAAGCTTTCTTT.

The chain combines TRBV12-3 or TRBV12-4 with TRBJ1-1; D perhaps matches TRBD1 (5 bases). V was pared by 10 bases and J by 0 bases, with 12 bases between. The CDR3 is 13 amino acids. CDR3 loop: CATHRKLNTEAFF. CDR3 nucleotides: TGTGCCACGCACAGGAAGTTGAACACTGAAGCTTTCTTT.

The rearrangement joins TRBV6-1 to TRBJ1-6; no clear D. Germline CDR1 and CDR2: MNHNS and SASEGT. Between the trimmed V and J ends, which lost 1 base and 9 bases, there was a span of 10 bases. This CDR3 has 14 residues. CDR3 in DNA: TGTGCCAGCAGTGAAGTCGCGACCGGTTCACCCCTCCACTTT. It codes for CASSEVATGSPLHF.

V and J are TRBV19 and TRBJ2-2; TRBD1 aligns across 7 bases. Trimming cost V 3 bases and J 4 bases; bases outside gene matches: 14. The V gene's germline CDR1 is LNHDA and CDR2 SQIVND (reference sequence). CDR3 size: 18 residues. CDR3 DNA sequence: TGTGCCAGTAGTATCCCCAAGGACAGGTTGCAGGGCACCGGGGAGCTGTTTTTT. Translating gives CASSIPKDRLQGTGELFF.

The gene calls are TRBV21-1 and TRBJ2-3; TRBD2, the table's D call, was not compared with the DNA. TRBV21-1 is designated a pseudogene. This CDR3 is 14 amino acids long. CDR3 nucleotides: TGTGCCAGCACGATGGCAAGCGTCGCAGATACGCAGTATTTT. It translates to CASTMASVADTQYF.

The chain links TRBV30 to TRBJ1-5; tentatively, D is TRBD1 (5 bases). Germline V gene lookup returns CDR1 GTSNPN and CDR2 SVGIG (reference sequence). Trimming cost V 3 bases and J 4 bases, with 7 bases left between them. The CDR3 sequence is 12 residues long. CDR3: CAWRRGNQPQHF. CDR3 nucleotide sequence: TGTGCCTGGAGGAGGGGAAATCAGCCCCAGCATTTT.

V and J are TRBV12-3 or TRBV12-4 and TRBJ1-2, with TRBD1 identical over 8 bases. The V segment lost 2 bases and the J segment 8 bases; nucleotides outside the gene matches: 4. The CDR3 length is 13 residues. Written as DNA, the CDR3 is TGTGCCAGCAGTTTACACCAGGGGGCCGGCTACACCTTC. As protein: CASSLHQGAGYTF.

This clone was observed a single time. This chain joins TRBV5-1 and TRBJ2-6; D is unclear. This CDR3 region has 19 residues. Trimming shortened V by 0 bases and J by 0 bases, and 16 bases separated the two germline ends. Germline loops: CDR1 SGHRS, CDR2 YFSETQ. The CDR3 nucleotides read TGCGCCAGCAGCTTGGTGAGTCGCCCAAAACACTCTGGGGCCAACGTCCTGACTTTC. Translating gives CASSLVSRPKHSGANVLTF.